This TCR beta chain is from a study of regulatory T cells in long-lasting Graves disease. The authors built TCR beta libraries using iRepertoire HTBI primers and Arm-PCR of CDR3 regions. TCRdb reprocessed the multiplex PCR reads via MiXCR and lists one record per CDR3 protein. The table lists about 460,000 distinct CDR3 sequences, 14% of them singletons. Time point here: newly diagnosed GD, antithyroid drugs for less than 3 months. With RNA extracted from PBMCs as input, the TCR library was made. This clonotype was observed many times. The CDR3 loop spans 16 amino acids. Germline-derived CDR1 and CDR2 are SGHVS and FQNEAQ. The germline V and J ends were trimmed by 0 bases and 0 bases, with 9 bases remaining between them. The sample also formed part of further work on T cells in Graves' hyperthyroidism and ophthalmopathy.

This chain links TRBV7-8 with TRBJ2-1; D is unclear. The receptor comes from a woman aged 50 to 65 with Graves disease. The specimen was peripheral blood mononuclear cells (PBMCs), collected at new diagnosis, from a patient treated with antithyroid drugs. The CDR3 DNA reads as TGTGCCAGCAGCTTAGCGATGGGAAACTCCTACAATGAGCAGTTCTTC. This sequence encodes CASSLAMGNSYNEQFF.